The 23 T cell receptor beta chains below were found in one sample sequenced in a study of OX40 agonist ivuxolimab in advanced cancers. Some clones are missing from TCRdb's copy, which holds only in-frame ones; the method was immunoSEQ multiplex PCR. The table has some 40,000 clones, over 65% seen once. The sample here was CD4+ or CD8+ T cells sorted from blood, taken in a trial of the OX40 agonist ivuxolimab. The receptors were sampled from an adult with an advanced solid tumor such as melanoma, head and neck, liver or kidney cancer.

CDR3 in amino acids: CASSPPGQGLLYNEQFF. The DNA of the CDR3 is TGTGCCAGCAGTCCCCCGGGACAGGGACTTCTCTACAATGAGCAGTTCTTC. The chain employs TRBV27 and TRBJ2-1; TRBD1 matches 9 bases. Germline lookup yields CDR1 MNHEY and CDR2 SMNVEV (reference sequence). The J segment lost 3 bases and the V segment lost 5 bases, leaving 11 bases of the junction unmatched. The CDR3 totals 17 residues.

J is TRBJ1-2 and V is TRBV7-9; no firm D call. Germline CDR1 is SEHNR and CDR2 is FQNEAQ (reference sequence). The V gene lost 4 bases and the J gene lost 4 bases, with 10 bases spanning the gap. This CDR3 has 13 amino acids. Here the CDR3 reads CASSSLGLYGYTF. CDR3 DNA sequence: TGTGCCAGCAGCTCCCTCGGTCTCTATGGCTACACCTTC.

This chain connects TRBV28 to TRBJ2-6, with TRBD1 as a possible D gene (6 bases). V was pared by 5 bases and J by 5 bases, with 10 bases between. The CDR3 has 14 residues. The germline V gene has CDR1 MDHEN and CDR2 SYDVKM. In DNA form, the CDR3 reads TGTGCCAGCAGTAGAACAGGGTGGGCCAACGTCCTGACTTTC. Translating gives CASSRTGWANVLTF.

The V gene is TRBV6-1, the J gene TRBJ1-1; D unresolved. V was trimmed by 0 bases and J by 7 bases, leaving 15 bases between them. Germline-derived CDR1 and CDR2 are MNHNS and SASEGT. The CDR3 length is 15 residues. The CDR3 reads CASSEAAVSGFEAFF. In DNA, the CDR3 is TGTGCCAGCAGTGAAGCCGCTGTCTCCGGGTTTGAAGCTTTCTTT.

J is TRBJ2-7 and V is TRBV27; the D is unclear. CDR1 and CDR2 (germline): MNHEY, SMNVEV (reference sequence). With 3 bases removed from V and 0 bases from J, the gap between germline ends came to 9 bases. The CDR3 runs to 14 residues. The CDR3, as DNA: TGTGCCAGCAGTTTTTACCAGAGCTCCTACGAGCAGTACTTC. This codes for CASSFYQSSYEQYF.

This clone is judged medium-sized. This chain links TRBV7-9 with TRBJ1-2; 8 bases match TRBD1. The ends lost 1 base at V and 5 bases at J; junction bases unmatched: 3. This CDR3 is built from 14 residues. CDR1 is SEHNR and CDR2 is FQNEAQ in the germline V gene (reference sequence). The DNA for the CDR3 is TGTGCCAGCAGCTTAGACAGGGGGACATATGGCTACACCTTC. As protein: CASSLDRGTYGYTF.

The DNA for the CDR3 is TGTGCCACCCGGACAGGAGGCGACTATGGCTACACCTTC. Its protein is CATRTGGDYGYTF. This chain connects TRBV28 to TRBJ1-2, with 7 bases identical to TRBD1. Trimming at V came to 10 bases and at J to 3 bases, leaving 8 bases not matched to a gene. The CDR3 totals 13 residues. Germline values: CDR1 MDHEN, CDR2 SYDVKM.

This chain joins TRBV19 and TRBJ2-1, with D possibly matching TRBD2 (6 bases). The germline gives CDR1 LNHDA, CDR2 SQIVND (reference sequence). The CDR3 contains 15 residues. The germline V and J ends were trimmed by 6 bases and 1 base, with 13 bases remaining between them. This chain's CDR3 is CASSPLAGSYNEQFF. CDR3 DNA: TGTGCCAGTAGCCCGTTGGCGGGGTCCTACAATGAGCAGTTCTTC.

This sequence joins TRBV30 and TRBJ1-4; D uncertain. Germline V gene data show CDR1 as GTSNPN and CDR2 as SVGIG (reference sequence). CDR3 length: 13 amino acids. Trimming shortened V by 3 bases and J by 8 bases, and 13 bases separated the two germline ends. In DNA, the CDR3 is TGTGCCTGGAGGGGATCTTGGGGAGAAAAACTGTTTTTT. It yields the protein CAWRGSWGEKLFF.

V gene TRBV10-3 combines with J gene TRBJ2-5; tentative D call: TRBD2 (6 bases). This CDR3 has 14 amino acids. V lost 8 bases, J lost 3 bases, and 16 bases lay in between. Germline values: CDR1 ENHRY, CDR2 SYGVKD. This CDR3 reads CAISGRRGEETQYF. CDR3 coding DNA: TGTGCCATCTCTGGGCGGAGGGGTGAAGAGACCCAGTACTTC.

The chain recombines TRBV6-6 with TRBJ2-7; 8 positions match TRBD2. CDR1 and CDR2 (germline): MNHNY, SVGAGI (reference sequence). The CDR3 contains 15 residues. After removal of 5 bases from V and 0 bases from J, the junction contained 6 bases not matched to a gene. The CDR3 DNA follows: TGTGCCAGCAGTACGACTAGCGATGGCTCCTACGAGCAGTACTTC. Its translation is CASSTTSDGSYEQYF.

The chain couples TRBV6-6 to TRBJ1-1; D not resolved. Germline V gene data show CDR1 as MNHNY and CDR2 as SVGAGI (reference sequence). With 7 bases removed from V and 2 bases from J, the gap between germline ends came to 11 bases. The CDR3 runs to 13 residues. CDR3 in DNA: TGTGCCAGCAACCTACCCCCAAACACTGAAGCTTTCTTT. It yields the protein CASNLPPNTEAFF.

This rearrangement joins TRBV7-9 to TRBJ2-1; TRBD2 aligns across 7 bases. Germline trimming cut 1 base from V and 5 bases from J; bases unmatched to any gene: 5. The length of the CDR3 is 15 residues. Germline-derived CDR1 and CDR2 are SEHNR and FQNEAQ (reference sequence). CDR3: CASSLDGGRHNEQFF. In nucleotides, the CDR3 is TGTGCCAGCAGCTTAGACGGGGGGAGACACAATGAGCAGTTCTTC.

The chain links TRBV2 to TRBJ2-2; TRBD2 matches 7 bases. The CDR3 is 13 amino acids. V trimming: 6 bases; J trimming: 6 bases; junction bases outside the gene matches: 4. The germline V gene has CDR1 SNHLY and CDR2 FYNNEI. CDR3 bases: TGTGCCAGCAGGCAGACTAGCCCCGGGGAGCTGTTTTTT. Protein: CASRQTSPGELFF.

This clone was picked up a small number of times. This chain connects TRBV30 to TRBJ1-1; D call uncertain. This CDR3 is 14 amino acids long. V was pared by 4 bases and J by 0 bases, with 12 bases between. Germline V lookup: CDR1 GTSNPN, CDR2 SVGIG (reference sequence). CDR3 DNA sequence: TGTGCCTGGAATGGAGCCACTTTGAACACTGAAGCTTTCTTT. Protein product: CAWNGATLNTEAFF.

The chain recombines TRBV7-6 with TRBJ2-7; TRBD2 matches at 11 bases. With 1 base clipped from V and 5 bases from J, the junction kept 4 bases outside the gene matches. Germline V lookup: CDR1 SGHVS, CDR2 FNYEAQ. The length of the CDR3 is 15 residues. For the CDR3, the DNA is TGTGCCAGCAGCTTAGAGCTAGCGGGAGGAGACGAGCAGTACTTC. Residues: CASSLELAGGDEQYF.

The chain is built from TRBV18 and TRBJ2-2; no clear D. The CDR3 contains 15 residues. The V and J ends lost 3 bases and 0 bases respectively, with 8 bases between them. The germline V gene encodes CDR1 KGHSH and CDR2 LQKENI. The CDR3 is CASSPSDSNTGELFF. The CDR3 DNA reads as TGTGCCAGCTCACCCAGCGATTCGAACACCGGGGAGCTGTTTTTT.

The gene calls are TRBV20-1 and TRBJ2-1; no clear D. Germline assignment: CDR1 DFQATT and CDR2 SNEGSKA (reference sequence). This CDR3 is built from 11 residues. V lost 0 bases and J 12 bases, leaving 9 bases between the germline ends. CDR3 DNA: TGCAGTGCTAGAGACGCCCCTCTGCAGTTCTTC. Its translation: CSARDAPLQFF.

This clone was picked up a small number of times. The J gene is TRBJ2-5, the V gene TRBV27, with TRBD2 matching 13 bases. Germline CDR1 is MNHEY and CDR2 is SMNVEV (reference sequence). CDR3 length: 15 residues. V lost 7 bases to trimming and J lost 3 bases; unmatched junction nucleotides: 5. DNA for the CDR3: TGTGCCAGCACAACGACTAGCGGGAGGAAAGAGACCCAGTACTTC. Residues: CASTTTSGRKETQYF.

By its share, this clone is medium-sized. This CDR3 reads CASSSGTSNEQFF. CDR3 nucleotides: TGTGCCAGCAGCTCCGGGACCAGCAATGAGCAGTTCTTC. V is TRBV7-3 and J is TRBJ2-1; D is perhaps TRBD1 or TRBD2 (5 bases each). The V end lost 4 bases, the J end lost 6 bases, and 10 bases lay between the germline ends. CDR3 length: 13 residues. From germline, CDR1 is SGHTA and CDR2 FQGTGA.

J is TRBJ1-2 and V is TRBV27, with 9 nucleotides matching TRBD1. J lost 4 bases, V lost 2 bases, and 5 bases had no gene match. CDR1 is MNHEY and CDR2 is SMNVEV in the germline V gene (reference sequence). The CDR3 is 15 residues long. CDR3 coding DNA: TGTGCCAGCAGTTTAACAGGGGGCTTGGGCTATGGCTACACCTTC. This codes for CASSLTGGLGYGYTF.

The chain recombines TRBV7-2 with TRBJ2-1, with 13 bases lining up with TRBD2. CDR1 and CDR2 from the germline V gene are SGHTA and FQGNSA. The CDR3 extends over 15 amino acids. J gave up 10 bases and V 5 bases, and 8 bases lay outside the gene matches. The chain's CDR3 is CASSLGLAGSSEQFF. As DNA, the CDR3 is TGTGCCAGCAGCCTGGGACTAGCGGGATCCTCGGAGCAGTTCTTC. The entire variable domain, with the rest obtained from reference TRBV7-2 and TRBJ2-1, is as follows: GAGVSQSPSNKVTEKGKDVELRCDPISGHTALYWYRQSLGQGLEFLIYFQGNSAPDKSGLPSDRFSAERTGGSVSTLTIQRTQQEDSAVYLCASSLGLAGSSEQFFGPGTRLTVL.

V is TRBV6-5 and J is TRBJ2-1; 8 positions match TRBD1. After removal of 6 bases from V and 3 bases from J, the junction contained 1 base not matched to a gene. CDR3 length: 13 amino acids. Germline-derived CDR1 and CDR2 are MNHEY and SVGAGI. As DNA, the CDR3 is TGTGCCAGCAGGGGGACAGGCTACAATGAGCAGTTCTTC. The encoded protein is CASRGTGYNEQFF.